The rows below give T cell receptor beta chains drawn from one sample of a study of CD4+ T cells in melanoma. TCRdb's copy holds only in-frame clones and misses some; the assay was immunoSEQ multiplex PCR. Found here are 10,000 or so clones, 78% of them singletons; the top ten hold about 21%. Material for sequencing was cells from a culture (not recorded whether cultured in vitro). The receptors shown here come from a human donor with melanoma. Each CDR3 is given with its conserved first and last residue. Each record gives: V gene, D gene, J gene, clone size, CDR3 DNA, CDR3 protein. D genes are given only for firm matches. The size of a clone is reported for some rows only, either as once, few or many, or as a class for expanded clones.

V: TRBV6-5
D: TRBD1
J: TRBJ1-4
size: .
DNA: TGTGCCAGCAGTCAATCGACAGGGTTCGGCGAAAAACTGTTTTTT
CDR3: CASSQSTGFGEKLFF

V: TRBV4-1
D: .
J: TRBJ1-2
size: medium-sized
DNA: TGCGCCAGCAGCCGGGAGGACAGCGCTAACTATGGCTACACCTTC
CDR3: CASSREDSANYGYTF

V: TRBV10-1
D: .
J: TRBJ2-6
size: .
DNA: TGCGCCAGCTCGTCTGGGGCCAACGTCCTGACTTTC
CDR3: CASSSGANVLTF

V: TRBV19
D: .
J: TRBJ1-1
size: once
DNA: TGTGCCAGTAGTATGGGGGATGAAAACACTGAAGCTTTCTTT
CDR3: CASSMGDENTEAFF

V: TRBV10-2
D: .
J: TRBJ2-3
size: .
DNA: TGCGCCAGCAGTGAGTCGGGCCCAGATACGCAGTATTTT
CDR3: CASSESGPDTQYF

V: TRBV27
D: .
J: TRBJ1-2
size: .
DNA: TGTGCCAGCAGTCCTAAGGGATTCCAAATCATTCTCTATGGCTACACCTTC
CDR3: CASSPKGFQIILYGYTF

V: TRBV18
D: TRBD2
J: TRBJ2-7
size: .
DNA: TGTGCCAGTACGAACGCGGGGGGACCTTACGAGCAGTACTTC
CDR3: CASTNAGGPYEQYF

V: TRBV9
D: TRBD2
J: TRBJ2-2
size: .
DNA: TGTGCCAGCAGCGTAAAAAGAGCGGGAGCGGGGGGGCTTACCGGGGAGCTGTTTTTT
CDR3: CASSVKRAGAGGLTGELFF

V: TRBV20-1
D: .
J: TRBJ1-6
size: .
DNA: TGCAGTGCTAGTAAAGGACAGCCGCTTAATTCACCCCTCCACTTT
CDR3: CSASKGQPLNSPLHF

V: TRBV12-5
D: .
J: TRBJ1-3
size: .
DNA: TGTGCTAGTGGTTTATTGGGGTCTGGAAACACCATATATTTT
CDR3: CASGLLGSGNTIYF

V: TRBV5-1
D: .
J: TRBJ2-7
size: .
DNA: TGCGCCAGCAGCTTGGGAACTCGAGGGGATTACGAGCAGTACTTC
CDR3: CASSLGTRGDYEQYF

V: TRBV2
D: .
J: TRBJ1-1
size: .
DNA: TGTGCCAGCAGTTACGCAGTTGAAGCTTTCTTT
CDR3: CASSYAVEAFF

V: TRBV7-3
D: .
J: TRBJ2-3
size: once
DNA: TGTGCCAGCAGCCCCTCGGCTGGGGCGGATACGCAGTATTTT
CDR3: CASSPSAGADTQYF

V: TRBV6-5
D: TRBD1
J: TRBJ1-4
size: .
DNA: TGTGCCAGCAGTTACGACAGGGGGCGCTTTGAAAAACTGTTTTTT
CDR3: CASSYDRGRFEKLFF

V: TRBV9
D: .
J: TRBJ2-7
size: .
DNA: TGTGCCAGCAGTAGAGGACTCCAGGAGACGGGCGAGCAGTACTTC
CDR3: CASSRGLQETGEQYF

V: TRBV6-5
D: .
J: TRBJ1-2
size: .
DNA: TGTGCCAGCAGTTACTCGGTAACTAACTATGGCTACACCTTC
CDR3: CASSYSVTNYGYTF

V: TRBV10-1
D: TRBD1
J: TRBJ2-1
size: .
DNA: TGCGCCAGCAGTGAGTCGATTGGACAGGACGAGTTCTTC
CDR3: CASSESIGQDEFF

V: TRBV24-1
D: .
J: TRBJ1-4
size: .
DNA: TGTGCCACCAGTAAGGCTCGAGCGGAAAAACTGTTTTTT
CDR3: CATSKARAEKLFF

V: TRBV19
D: .
J: TRBJ1-5
size: .
DNA: TGTGCCAGTAGTATGAGCGGAGGAATGGGCCAGCCCCAGCATTTT
CDR3: CASSMSGGMGQPQHF

V: TRBV19
D: .
J: TRBJ2-3
size: .
DNA: TGTGCCAGTAGTATAGGCCTGACGCAGTATTTT
CDR3: CASSIGLTQYF

V: TRBV10-2
D: TRBD1
J: TRBJ1-2
size: medium-sized
DNA: TGCGCCAGCAGTGTAGACAGGGCGGAGGGCTACACCTTC
CDR3: CASSVDRAEGYTF

V: TRBV13
D: .
J: TRBJ2-7
size: .
DNA: TGTGCCAGCAGCTTAAACAGGGGGGGCGAGCAGTACTTC
CDR3: CASSLNRGGEQYF

V: TRBV10-2
D: TRBD1
J: TRBJ2-7
size: .
DNA: TGCGCCAGCATCGATCCTTCAGGGGGCGTTTACGAGCAGTACTTC
CDR3: CASIDPSGGVYEQYF

V: TRBV10-3
D: .
J: TRBJ1-6
size: .
DNA: TGTGCCATCAGTGAGTCAGGAAGGGGCCGTAATTCACCCCTCCACTTT
CDR3: CAISESGRGRNSPLHF

V: TRBV4-1
D: .
J: TRBJ1-1
size: .
DNA: TGCGCCAGCAGCCAAGATGAGGGATTGAACACTGAAGCTTTCTTT
CDR3: CASSQDEGLNTEAFF

V: TRBV10-3
D: TRBD2
J: TRBJ2-3
size: .
DNA: TGTGCCATCAGTGACTTTGGGCCTAGCGGAGCAGATACGCAGTATTTT
CDR3: CAISDFGPSGADTQYF

V: TRBV19
D: TRBD1
J: TRBJ1-1
size: .
DNA: TGTGCCAGTAGTATGTGGGACAGGGGATCTGAAGCTTTCTTT
CDR3: CASSMWDRGSEAFF

V: TRBV7-2
D: .
J: TRBJ1-5
size: .
DNA: TGTGCCAGCAGCTTAGGGGCGGGGCGATTCAATCAGCCCCAGCATTTT
CDR3: CASSLGAGRFNQPQHF

V: TRBV11-3
D: .
J: TRBJ2-3
size: few
DNA: TGTGCCAGCAGCTTCCAGGGAACAGATACGCAGTATTTT
CDR3: CASSFQGTDTQYF

V: TRBV5-4
D: TRBD1
J: TRBJ1-1
size: few
DNA: TGTGCCAGCAGGTTATGGACAGGGGTGGGCACTGAAGCTTTCTTT
CDR3: CASRLWTGVGTEAFF

V: TRBV24-1
D: TRBD1
J: TRBJ2-2
size: .
DNA: TGTGCCACCAGTGATTCAGGGGGAACCGGGGAGCTGTTTTTT
CDR3: CATSDSGGTGELFF

V: TRBV14
D: .
J: TRBJ1-1
size: .
DNA: TGTGCCAGCAGCCAAGATCTCCGACGGACTGAAGCTTTCTTT
CDR3: CASSQDLRRTEAFF

V: TRBV29-1
D: .
J: TRBJ1-2
size: .
DNA: TGCAGCGCCAGAGGGCGTCAGCCAGCCTATGGCTACACCTTC
CDR3: CSARGRQPAYGYTF

V: TRBV4-1
D: .
J: TRBJ2-2
size: .
DNA: TGCGCCAGCAGCCAGGGGCCCGTCGAAGTAACGGGCGGGGAGCTGTTTTTT
CDR3: CASSQGPVEVTGGELFF

V: TRBV6-6
D: .
J: TRBJ1-5
size: few
DNA: TGTGCCAGCACGCCTGGGGTGGTTGTTCAGCCCCAGCATTTT
CDR3: CASTPGVVVQPQHF

V: TRBV11-2
D: .
J: TRBJ1-1
size: .
DNA: TGTGCCAGCAGCTTAGATCCAGCAGGCAACACTGAAGCTTTCTTT
CDR3: CASSLDPAGNTEAFF

V: TRBV2
D: .
J: TRBJ2-7
size: .
DNA: TGTGCCAGCGTATCCGGGGCAAACTACGAGCAGTACTTC
CDR3: CASVSGANYEQYF

V: TRBV5-1
D: .
J: TRBJ1-2
size: once
DNA: TGCGCCAGCAGCTTGTCTATTTTCGGCAGCGCGGATGGCTACACCTTC
CDR3: CASSLSIFGSADGYTF

V: TRBV5-4
D: TRBD1
J: TRBJ1-2
size: few
DNA: TGTGCCAGCAGCTTGGGTGGGCCAGGGGGCGCGAAGATGTATGGCTACACCTTC
CDR3: CASSLGGPGGAKMYGYTF

V: TRBV10-3
D: TRBD1
J: TRBJ1-2
size: few
DNA: TGTGCCATCAGGTACATGACAGGGTATGGCTACACCTTC
CDR3: CAIRYMTGYGYTF

V: TRBV30
D: .
J: TRBJ1-6
size: .
DNA: TGTGCCTGGAGTGTCCTGGATTCACCCCTCCACTTT
CDR3: CAWSVLDSPLHF